These 10 T cell receptor beta chains came from one sample sequenced in a study of identical twins. Each CDR3 protein gets one entry after TCRdb re-called the 5' RACE reads with MiXCR. The table lists about 340,000 distinct CDR3 sequences, 12% of them singletons. These data were also filed under a second study, of yellow fever vaccine responses in identical twins.

The material sequenced was CD8+ T cells sorted from blood. The source is a woman aged 18-29 years in good health.

This clonotype was seen a few times. The chain joins TRBV28 to TRBJ2-3, with D uncertain. The V gene's germline CDR1 is MDHEN and CDR2 SYDVKM. The V and J ends lost 5 bases and 6 bases respectively, with 15 bases between them. This CDR3 region has 14 residues. The CDR3 region is CASSPLTEIDTQYF. The CDR3, as DNA: TGTGCCAGCAGTCCTTTAACAGAGATTGATACGCAGTATTTT.

This clonotype was counted at least ten times. The chain couples TRBV20-1 to TRBJ2-3, with 7 bases lining up with TRBD2. With 3 bases clipped from V and 3 bases from J, the junction kept 6 bases outside the gene matches. CDR1 is DFQATT and CDR2 is SNEGSKA in the germline V gene (reference sequence). The CDR3 runs to 14 residues. CDR3 sequence reads: CSASAAGATDTQYF. The DNA of the CDR3 is TGCAGTGCTAGCGCTGCGGGAGCTACAGATACGCAGTATTTT.

In this sample, this clonotype turned up many times. V and J are TRBV7-9 and TRBJ2-1; 7 nucleotides line up with TRBD1. CDR1 SEHNR and CDR2 FQNEAQ come from the germline V gene (reference sequence). The CDR3 is 16 amino acids. V lost 1 base to trimming and J lost 0 bases; unmatched junction nucleotides: 3. In DNA form, the CDR3 reads TGTGCCAGCAGCTTAGGAGGGGGCGGCTCCTACAATGAGCAGTTCTTC. Its protein product is CASSLGGGGSYNEQFF. Looking up the rest from reference TRBV7-9 and TRBJ2-1 gives the full variable domain: DTGVSQNPRHKITKRGQNVTFRCDPISEHNRLYWYRQTLGQGPEFLTYFQNEAQLEKSRLLSDRFSAERPKGSFSTLEIQRTEQGDSAMYLCASSLGGGGSYNEQFFGPGTRLTVL.

This clonotype was picked up many times. This sequence joins TRBV12-3 or TRBV12-4 and TRBJ2-3; D tentatively fits TRBD1 or TRBD2 (5 bases each). V dropped 7 bases and J dropped 2 bases, with 10 bases sitting between them. The CDR3 is 13 amino acids. The CDR3 reads CASTLGTTDTQYF. DNA of the CDR3: TGTGCCAGCACCCTAGGGACCACAGATACGCAGTATTTT.

This clonotype was detected only once. The chain links TRBV27 to TRBJ2-3; 13 bases are a match to TRBD2. Germline CDR1 and CDR2: MNHEY and SMNVEV (reference sequence). The CDR3 loop spans 16 amino acids. J was trimmed by 6 bases and V by 4 bases; bases with no gene match: 7. CDR3 coding DNA: TGTGCCAGCAGTTGGGGACTAGCGGGGCCCCGGGATACGCAGTATTTT. As protein: CASSWGLAGPRDTQYF.

This clonotype was counted between two and nine times. The J gene is TRBJ2-7, the V gene TRBV2, with 11 bases aligning to TRBD2. Unmatched junction bases numbered 8, after V lost 6 bases and J lost 4 bases. CDR3 size: 15 residues. Germline loops: CDR1 SNHLY, CDR2 FYNNEI. CDR3 sequence (DNA): TGTGCCAGCAGCGCAACTAGCGGGAGTCGTTACGAGCAGTACTTC. It is translated as CASSATSGSRYEQYF.

This clonotype showed up many times. The chain links TRBV7-9 to TRBJ2-1; no firm D call. This CDR3 is built from 16 residues. CDR1 is SEHNR, CDR2 FQNEAQ, per germline (reference sequence). Trimming took off 5 bases at V and 2 bases at J, with 16 bases between the two ends. The CDR3 region is CASSLPAADPYNEQFF. CDR3 bases: TGTGCCAGCAGCCTTCCCGCGGCGGACCCCTACAATGAGCAGTTCTTC.

This chain joins TRBV7-9 and TRBJ2-1; 7 positions agree with TRBD1. Germline CDR1 SEHNR, CDR2 FQNEAQ (reference sequence). The CDR3 loop spans 12 amino acids. Trimming took 7 bases from V and 7 from J; bases not matched to a gene: 4. The CDR3 region is CASKGAPNEQFF. In nucleotides, the CDR3 is TGTGCCAGCAAGGGGGCGCCGAATGAGCAGTTCTTC.

J is TRBJ2-7 and V is TRBV2; the match to TRBD2 covers 10 bases. The V and J ends lost 10 bases and 5 bases, in that order; junction bases with no gene match: 11. Germline V gene lookup returns CDR1 SNHLY and CDR2 FYNNEI. The CDR3 consists of 14 residues. In DNA form, the CDR3 reads TGTGCCACCTTTGCCGGGACTAGCGACGACGAGCAGTACGTC. It yields the protein CATFAGTSDDEQYV.

This clonotype was counted only a few times. This chain joins TRBV20-1 and TRBJ2-3, with D possibly being TRBD2 (5 bases). CDR1 and CDR2 (germline): DFQATT, SNEGSKA (reference sequence). The CDR3 length is 16 residues. Deletions cut 1 base from V and 2 bases from J, with 16 bases between. The CDR3 DNA follows: TGCAGTGCTAGAGGGTGGGTGAGCGGAAACACAGATACGCAGTATTTT. Translating it yields CSARGWVSGNTDTQYF.